The source of this T cell receptor beta chain is a study of T cells in Graves' hyperthyroidism and ophthalmopathy. Overall study results and limits: Appearing also in blood were most of the thyroid clonotypes expanded above 0.001. The model identified upcoming ophthalmopathy a median approximately 6.5 months ahead of onset.

Uncontrolled infection, other autoimmune disease, pregnancy or lactation led to exclusion. Diagnostic decisions used clinical symptoms, serum thyroxine and TRAb, thyroid ultrasound and orbital computed tomography. This CDR3 region has 13 residues. Germline V lookup: CDR1 GTSNPN, CDR2 SVGIG (reference sequence). V shed 5 bases, J shed 10 bases, and the junction held 8 bases outside the gene matches. The TCR beta CDR3 regions underwent amplification using RNA transcripts as the source. The HTBI primer set drove a first-round RT-PCR of the TCR CDR3. Via MiXCR, TCRdb re-called the multiplex PCR reads, giving one row per CDR3 protein. The table has approximately 380,000 distinct CDR3 sequences, around 15% seen once; the top ten hold 25% to 30%. This clonotype was detected many times. Its antigen is currently unknown.

The sequenced sample consisted of blood. This sequence was found in a man aged 50 to 59 with Graves' ophthalmopathy. The rearrangement uses TRBV30 and TRBJ1-6; TRBD1 agrees at 7 bases. The CDR3 loop is CAWDRVGGSPLHF. In nucleotides, the CDR3 is TGTGCCTGGGACAGGGTGGGAGGATCACCCCTCCACTTT.